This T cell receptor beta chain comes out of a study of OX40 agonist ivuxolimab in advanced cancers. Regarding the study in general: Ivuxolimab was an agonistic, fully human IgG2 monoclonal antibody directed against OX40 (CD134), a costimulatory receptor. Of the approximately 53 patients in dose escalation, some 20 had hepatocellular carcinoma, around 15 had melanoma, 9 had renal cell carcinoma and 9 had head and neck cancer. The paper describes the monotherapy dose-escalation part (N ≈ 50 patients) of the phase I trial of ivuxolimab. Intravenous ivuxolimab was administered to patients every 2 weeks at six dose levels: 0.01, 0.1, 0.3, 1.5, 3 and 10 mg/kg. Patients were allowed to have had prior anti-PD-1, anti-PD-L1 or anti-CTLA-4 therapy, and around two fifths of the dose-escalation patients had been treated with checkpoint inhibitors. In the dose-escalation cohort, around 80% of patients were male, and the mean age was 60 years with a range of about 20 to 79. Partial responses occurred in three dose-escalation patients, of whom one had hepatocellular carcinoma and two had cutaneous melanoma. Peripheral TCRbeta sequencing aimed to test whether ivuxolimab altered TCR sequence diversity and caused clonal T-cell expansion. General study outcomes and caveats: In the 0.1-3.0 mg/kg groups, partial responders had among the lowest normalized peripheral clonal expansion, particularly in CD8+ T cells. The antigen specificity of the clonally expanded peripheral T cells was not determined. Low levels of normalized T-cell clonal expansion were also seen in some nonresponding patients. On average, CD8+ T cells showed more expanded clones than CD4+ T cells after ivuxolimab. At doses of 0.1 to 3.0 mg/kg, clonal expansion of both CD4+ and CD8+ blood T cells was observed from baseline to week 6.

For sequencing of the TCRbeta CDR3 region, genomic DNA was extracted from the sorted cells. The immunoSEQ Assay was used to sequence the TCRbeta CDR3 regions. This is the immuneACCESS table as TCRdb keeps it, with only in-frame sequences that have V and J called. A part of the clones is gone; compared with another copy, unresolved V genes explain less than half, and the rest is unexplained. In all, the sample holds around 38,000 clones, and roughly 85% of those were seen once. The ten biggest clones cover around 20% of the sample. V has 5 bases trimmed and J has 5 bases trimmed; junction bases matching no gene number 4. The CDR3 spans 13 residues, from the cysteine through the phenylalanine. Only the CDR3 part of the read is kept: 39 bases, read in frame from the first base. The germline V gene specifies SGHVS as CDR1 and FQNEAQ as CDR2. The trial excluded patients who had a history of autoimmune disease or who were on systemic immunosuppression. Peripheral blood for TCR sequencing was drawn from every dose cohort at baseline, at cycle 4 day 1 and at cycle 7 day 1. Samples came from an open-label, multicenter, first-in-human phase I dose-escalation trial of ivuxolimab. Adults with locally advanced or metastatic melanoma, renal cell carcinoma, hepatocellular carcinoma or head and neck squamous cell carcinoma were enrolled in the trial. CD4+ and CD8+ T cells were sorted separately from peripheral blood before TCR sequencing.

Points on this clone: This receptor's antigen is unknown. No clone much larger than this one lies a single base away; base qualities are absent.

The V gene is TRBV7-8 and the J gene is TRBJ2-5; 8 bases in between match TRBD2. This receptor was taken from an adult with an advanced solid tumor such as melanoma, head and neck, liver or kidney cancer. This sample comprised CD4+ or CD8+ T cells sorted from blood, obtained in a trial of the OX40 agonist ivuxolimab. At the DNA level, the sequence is TGTGCCAGCAGCCGGGAGGGGCGGGAGACCCAGTACTTC. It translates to CASSREGRETQYF.